This TCR beta chain came from a study of cytomegalovirus exposure and HLA in healthy donors. Amplification used 60 Vbeta primers and 13 Jbeta primers. Produced via immunoSEQ multiplex PCR; TCRdb's table is partial and in-frame only. The specimen's table records 200,000 to 250,000 clones. The V gene's germline CDR1 is MDHEN and CDR2 SYDVKM. Trimming removed 6 bases at V and 4 bases at J, with 9 bases between. The CDR3 is 12 residues long. Note on this clone: Other DNA sequences in this specimen translate into the identical CDR3.

The receptor was isolated from a young woman in good health and CMV-seropositive. The source material was PBMCs. The rearrangement links TRBV28 to TRBJ1-1; TRBD1 is a possible D gene (5 bases). The DNA for the CDR3 is TGTGCCAGCAGCCTCCAGGGCACTGAAGCTTTCTTT. Translation gives CASSLQGTEAFF.